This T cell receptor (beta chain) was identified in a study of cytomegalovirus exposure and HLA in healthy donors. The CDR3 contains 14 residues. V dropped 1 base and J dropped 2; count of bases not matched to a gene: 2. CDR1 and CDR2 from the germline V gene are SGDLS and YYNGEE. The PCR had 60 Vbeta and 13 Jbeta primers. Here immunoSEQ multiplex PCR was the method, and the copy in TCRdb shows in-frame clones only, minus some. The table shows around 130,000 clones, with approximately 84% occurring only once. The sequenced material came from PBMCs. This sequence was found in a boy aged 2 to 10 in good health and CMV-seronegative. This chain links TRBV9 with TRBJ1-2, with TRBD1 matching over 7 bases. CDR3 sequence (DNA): TGTGCCAGCAGCGTATCAGGGGGGAACTATGGCTACACCTTC. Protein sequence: CASSVSGGNYGYTF. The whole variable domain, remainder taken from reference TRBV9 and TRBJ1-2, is DSGVTQTPKHLITATGQRVTLRCSPRSGDLSVYWYQQSLDQGLQFLIQYYNGEERAKGNILERFSAQQFPDLHSELNLSSLELGDSALYFCASSVSGGNYGYTFGSGTRLTVV.